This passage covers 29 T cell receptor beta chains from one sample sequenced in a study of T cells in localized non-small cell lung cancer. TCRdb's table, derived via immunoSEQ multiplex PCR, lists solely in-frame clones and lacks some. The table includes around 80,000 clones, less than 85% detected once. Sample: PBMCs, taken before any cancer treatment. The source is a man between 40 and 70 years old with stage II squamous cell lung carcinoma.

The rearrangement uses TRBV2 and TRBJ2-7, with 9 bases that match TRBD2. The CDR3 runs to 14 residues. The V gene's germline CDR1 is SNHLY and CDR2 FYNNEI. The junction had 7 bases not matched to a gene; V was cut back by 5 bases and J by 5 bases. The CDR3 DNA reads TGTGCCAGCAGTCGGACTAGCGCGGCCAACGAGCAGTACTTC. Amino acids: CASSRTSAANEQYF. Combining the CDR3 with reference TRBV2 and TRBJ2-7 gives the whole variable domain EPEVTQTPSHQVTQMGQEVILRCVPISNHLYFYWYRQILGQKVEFLVSFYNNEISEKSEIFDDQFSVERPDGSNFTLKIRSTKLEDSAMYFCASSRTSAANEQYFGPGTRLTVT.

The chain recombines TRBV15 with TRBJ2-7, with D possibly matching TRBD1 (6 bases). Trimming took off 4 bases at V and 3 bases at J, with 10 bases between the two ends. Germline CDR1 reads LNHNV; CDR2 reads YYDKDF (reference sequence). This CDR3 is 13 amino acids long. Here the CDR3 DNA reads TGTGCCACCAGCAAGGGACACAACTACGAGCAGTACTTC. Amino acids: CATSKGHNYEQYF.

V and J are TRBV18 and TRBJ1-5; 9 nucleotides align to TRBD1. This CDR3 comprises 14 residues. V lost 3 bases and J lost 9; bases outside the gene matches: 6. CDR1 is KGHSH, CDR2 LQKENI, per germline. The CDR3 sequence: CASSPGQGNWPQHF. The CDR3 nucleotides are TGTGCCAGCTCACCGGGACAGGGAAATTGGCCCCAGCATTTT.

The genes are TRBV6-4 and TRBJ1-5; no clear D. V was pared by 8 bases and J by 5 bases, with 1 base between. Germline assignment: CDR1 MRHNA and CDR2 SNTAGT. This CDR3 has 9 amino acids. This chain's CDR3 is CASDQPQHF. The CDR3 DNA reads TGTGCCAGCGATCAGCCCCAGCATTTT.

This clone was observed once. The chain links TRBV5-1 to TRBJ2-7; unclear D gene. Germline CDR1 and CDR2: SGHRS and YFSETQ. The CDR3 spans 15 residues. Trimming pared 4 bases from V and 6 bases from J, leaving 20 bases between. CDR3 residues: CASSVGNVNPGEQYF. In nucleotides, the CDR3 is TGCGCCAGCAGCGTGGGGAATGTAAACCCGGGCGAGCAGTACTTC. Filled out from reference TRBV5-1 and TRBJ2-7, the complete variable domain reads KAGVTQTPRYLIKTRGQQVTLSCSPISGHRSVSWYQQTPGQGLQFLFEYFSETQRNKGNFPGRFSGRQFSNSRSEMNVSTLELGDSALYLCASSVGNVNPGEQYFGPGTRLTVT.

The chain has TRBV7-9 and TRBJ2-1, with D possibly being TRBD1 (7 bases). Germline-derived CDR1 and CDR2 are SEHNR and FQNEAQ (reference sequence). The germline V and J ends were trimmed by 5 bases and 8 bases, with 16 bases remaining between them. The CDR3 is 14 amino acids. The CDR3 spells CASSPGGFRDEQFF. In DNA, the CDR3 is TGTGCCAGCAGCCCAGGGGGGTTTAGGGATGAGCAGTTCTTC.

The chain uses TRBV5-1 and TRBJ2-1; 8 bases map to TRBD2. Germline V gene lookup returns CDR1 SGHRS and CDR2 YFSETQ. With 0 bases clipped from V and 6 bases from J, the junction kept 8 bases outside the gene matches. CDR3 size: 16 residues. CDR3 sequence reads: CASSLAPAGDGNEQFF. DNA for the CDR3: TGCGCCAGCAGCTTGGCCCCAGCGGGAGACGGCAATGAGCAGTTCTTC. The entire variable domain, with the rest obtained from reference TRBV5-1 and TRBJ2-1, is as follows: KAGVTQTPRYLIKTRGQQVTLSCSPISGHRSVSWYQQTPGQGLQFLFEYFSETQRNKGNFPGRFSGRQFSNSRSEMNVSTLELGDSALYLCASSLAPAGDGNEQFFGPGTRLTVL.

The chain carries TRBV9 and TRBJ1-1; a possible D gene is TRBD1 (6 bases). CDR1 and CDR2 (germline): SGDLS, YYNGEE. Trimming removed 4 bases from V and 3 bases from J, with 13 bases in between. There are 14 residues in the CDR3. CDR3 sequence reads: CASSFQGFDTEAFF. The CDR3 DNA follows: TGTGCCAGCAGCTTCCAGGGGTTCGACACTGAAGCTTTCTTT.

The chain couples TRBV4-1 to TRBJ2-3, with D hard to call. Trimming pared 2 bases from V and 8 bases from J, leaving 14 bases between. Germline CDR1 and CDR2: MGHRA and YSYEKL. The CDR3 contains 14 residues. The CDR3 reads CASSQPLRSGTQYF. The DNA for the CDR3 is TGCGCCAGCAGCCAACCCTTGAGATCTGGTACGCAGTATTTT.

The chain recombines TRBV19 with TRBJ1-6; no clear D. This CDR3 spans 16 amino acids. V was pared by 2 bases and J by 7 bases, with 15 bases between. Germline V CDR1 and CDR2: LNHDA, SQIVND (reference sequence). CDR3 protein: CASSIRAGSTNSPLHF. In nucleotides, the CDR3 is TGTGCCAGTAGTATACGAGCCGGGTCTACCAATTCACCCCTCCACTTT.

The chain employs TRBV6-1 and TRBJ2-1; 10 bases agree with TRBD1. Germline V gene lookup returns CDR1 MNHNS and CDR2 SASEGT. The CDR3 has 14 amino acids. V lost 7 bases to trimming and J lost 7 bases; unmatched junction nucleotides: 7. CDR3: CASNRDRGGNEQFF. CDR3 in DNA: TGTGCCAGCAACCGGGACAGGGGTGGGAATGAGCAGTTCTTC.

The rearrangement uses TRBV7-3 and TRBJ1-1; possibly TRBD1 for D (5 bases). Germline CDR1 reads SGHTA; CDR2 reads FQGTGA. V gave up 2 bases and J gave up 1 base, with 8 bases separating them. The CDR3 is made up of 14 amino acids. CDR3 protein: CASSLGRANTEAFF. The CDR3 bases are TGTGCCAGCAGCTTAGGCAGGGCGAACACTGAAGCTTTCTTT.

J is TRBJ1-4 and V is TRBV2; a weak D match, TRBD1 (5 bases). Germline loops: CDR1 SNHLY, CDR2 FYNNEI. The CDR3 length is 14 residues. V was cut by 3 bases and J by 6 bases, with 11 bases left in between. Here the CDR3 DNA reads TGTGCCAGCAGTGAGCAGGGTAGTTATGAAAAACTGTTTTTT. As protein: CASSEQGSYEKLFF. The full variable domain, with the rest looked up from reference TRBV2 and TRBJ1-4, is EPEVTQTPSHQVTQMGQEVILRCVPISNHLYFYWYRQILGQKVEFLVSFYNNEISEKSEIFDDQFSVERPDGSNFTLKIRSTKLEDSAMYFCASSEQGSYEKLFFGSGTQLSVL.

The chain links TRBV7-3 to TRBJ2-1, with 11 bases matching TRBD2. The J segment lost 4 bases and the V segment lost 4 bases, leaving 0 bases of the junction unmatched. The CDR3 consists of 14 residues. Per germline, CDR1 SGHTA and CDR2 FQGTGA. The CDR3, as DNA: TGTGCCAGCAGCTCTAGCGGGGGGTACAATGAGCAGTTCTTC. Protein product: CASSSSGGYNEQFF.

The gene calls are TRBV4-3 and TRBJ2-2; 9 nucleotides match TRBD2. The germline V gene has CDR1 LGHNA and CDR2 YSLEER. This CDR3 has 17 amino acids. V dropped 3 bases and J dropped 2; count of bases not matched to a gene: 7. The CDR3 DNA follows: TGCGCCAGCAGCCAGGGGCTAGCGGGGAGTAACACCGGGGAGCTGTTTTTT. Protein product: CASSQGLAGSNTGELFF.

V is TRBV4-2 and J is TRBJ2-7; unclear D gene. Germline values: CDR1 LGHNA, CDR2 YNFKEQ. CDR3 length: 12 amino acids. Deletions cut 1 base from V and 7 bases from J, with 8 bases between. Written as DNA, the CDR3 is TGTGCCAGCAGCCAAGGTACCAGGGAGCAGTACTTC. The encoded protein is CASSQGTREQYF.

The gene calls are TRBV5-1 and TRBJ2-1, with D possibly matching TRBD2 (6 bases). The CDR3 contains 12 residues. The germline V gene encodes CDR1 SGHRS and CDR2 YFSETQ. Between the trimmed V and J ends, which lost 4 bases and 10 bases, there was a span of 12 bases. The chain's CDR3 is CASSRDFREQFF. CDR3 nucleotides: TGCGCCAGCAGCCGGGACTTTAGGGAGCAGTTCTTC. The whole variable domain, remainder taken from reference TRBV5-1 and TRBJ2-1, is KAGVTQTPRYLIKTRGQQVTLSCSPISGHRSVSWYQQTPGQGLQFLFEYFSETQRNKGNFPGRFSGRQFSNSRSEMNVSTLELGDSALYLCASSRDFREQFFGPGTRLTVL.

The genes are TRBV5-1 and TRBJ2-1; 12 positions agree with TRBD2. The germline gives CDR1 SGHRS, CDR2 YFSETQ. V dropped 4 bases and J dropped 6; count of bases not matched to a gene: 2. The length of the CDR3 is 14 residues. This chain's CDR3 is CASSLAGGVNEQFF. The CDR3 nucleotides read TGCGCCAGCAGCCTAGCGGGAGGGGTCAATGAGCAGTTCTTC.

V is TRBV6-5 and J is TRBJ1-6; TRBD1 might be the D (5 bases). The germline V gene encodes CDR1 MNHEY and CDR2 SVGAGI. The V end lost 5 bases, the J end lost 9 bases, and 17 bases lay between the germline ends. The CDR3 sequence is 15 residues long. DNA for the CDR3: TGTGCCAGCAGTCCGCCGGGGGGGGTTGGTTCACCCCTCCACTTT. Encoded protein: CASSPPGGVGSPLHF.

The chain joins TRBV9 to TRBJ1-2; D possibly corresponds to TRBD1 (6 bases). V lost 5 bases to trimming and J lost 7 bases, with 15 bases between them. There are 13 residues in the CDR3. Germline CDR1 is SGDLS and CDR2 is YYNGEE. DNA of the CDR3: TGTGCCAGCAGTCCAACAGGGATGGGTGGCTACACCTTC. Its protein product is CASSPTGMGGYTF.

CDR3 DNA sequence: TGTGCCAGCAGCCCAGGGACCGCGACCTACGAGCAGTACTTC. Its translation is CASSPGTATYEQYF. This rearrangement joins TRBV7-6 to TRBJ2-7, with D perhaps matching TRBD1 or TRBD2 (5 bases each). The CDR3 contains 14 residues. CDR1 and CDR2 from the germline V gene are SGHVS and FNYEAQ. The ends were cut back, 5 bases at V and 2 bases at J, with 13 bases in the middle.

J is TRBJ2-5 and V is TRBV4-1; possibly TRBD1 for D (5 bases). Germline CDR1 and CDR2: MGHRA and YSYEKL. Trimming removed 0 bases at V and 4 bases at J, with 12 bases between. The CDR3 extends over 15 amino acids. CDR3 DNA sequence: TGCGCCAGCAGCCAAGAGGGTAGGGGCGGAGAGACCCAGTACTTC. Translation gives CASSQEGRGGETQYF.

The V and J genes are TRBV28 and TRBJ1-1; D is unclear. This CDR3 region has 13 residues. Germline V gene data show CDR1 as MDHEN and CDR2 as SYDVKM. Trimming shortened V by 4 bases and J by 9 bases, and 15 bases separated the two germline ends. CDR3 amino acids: CASSSYLIGQAFF. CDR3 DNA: TGTGCCAGCAGTTCCTACTTGATTGGGCAAGCTTTCTTT.

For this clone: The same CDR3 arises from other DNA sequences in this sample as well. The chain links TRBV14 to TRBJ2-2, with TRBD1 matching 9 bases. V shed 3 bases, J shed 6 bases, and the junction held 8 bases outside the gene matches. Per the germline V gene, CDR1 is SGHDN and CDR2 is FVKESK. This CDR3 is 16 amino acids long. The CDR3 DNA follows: TGTGCCAGCAGCCAGGGCAGGACAGGGGTCGCCGGGGAGCTGTTTTTT. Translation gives CASSQGRTGVAGELFF.

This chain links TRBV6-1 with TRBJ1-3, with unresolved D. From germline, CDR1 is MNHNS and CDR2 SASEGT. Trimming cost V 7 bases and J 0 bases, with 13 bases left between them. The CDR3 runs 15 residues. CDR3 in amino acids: CASIADGYSGNTIYF. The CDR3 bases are TGTGCCAGCATTGCTGACGGTTACTCTGGAAACACCATATATTTT.

The CDR3 coding sequence is TGTGCCAGCAGCCTCAGGGGACCTCCCGACGAGCAGTACTTC. It codes for CASSLRGPPDEQYF. The gene calls are TRBV21-1 and TRBJ2-7; the DNA was not compared with TRBD1, the D call given in the table. TRBV21-1 is noted as a pseudogene. This CDR3 region has 14 residues.

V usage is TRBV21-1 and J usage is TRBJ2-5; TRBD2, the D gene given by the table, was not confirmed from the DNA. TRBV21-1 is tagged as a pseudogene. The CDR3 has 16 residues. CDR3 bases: TGTGCCAGCAGCCCGAGCCGGACTAGCGGACAAGAGACCCAGTACTTC. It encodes CASSPSRTSGQETQYF.

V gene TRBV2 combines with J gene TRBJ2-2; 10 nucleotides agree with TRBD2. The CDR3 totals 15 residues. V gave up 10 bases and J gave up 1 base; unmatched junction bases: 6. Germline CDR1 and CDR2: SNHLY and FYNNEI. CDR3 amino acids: CAIRGLAENTGELFF. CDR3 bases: TGTGCCATCAGAGGACTAGCGGAGAACACCGGGGAGCTGTTTTTT.

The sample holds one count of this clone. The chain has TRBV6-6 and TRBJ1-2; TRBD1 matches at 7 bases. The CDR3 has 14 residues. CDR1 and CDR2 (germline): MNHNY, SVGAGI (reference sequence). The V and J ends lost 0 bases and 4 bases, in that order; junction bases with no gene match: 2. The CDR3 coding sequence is TGTGCCAGCAGTTACTCAAGGGGGCCCTATGGCTACACCTTC. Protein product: CASSYSRGPYGYTF.